The subject of this entry is one T cell receptor beta chain. The data are from a study of sequential checkpoint blockade in melanoma. Overall study: Both treatment sequences were followed by maintenance nivolumab.

Germline CDR1 and CDR2: MNHNS and SASEGT. CDR3 length: 15 residues. V lost 6 bases to trimming and J lost 3 bases; unmatched junction nucleotides: 10. TCRdb keeps only in-frame clones here, not all; method: immunoSEQ multiplex PCR. The sample lists roughly 15,000 clones; approximately 72% were seen once. Stated treatment: randomized to nivolumab then ipilimumab (arm A) or the reverse (arm B). DNA-damaging chemotherapy had not been given to any patient beforehand. Sorted cells were live CD3+CD8+, lacking CD19 and CD56, from PBMCs. Sequencing used CD8+ T cells sorted from blood (inferred from file names), obtained from a patient given nivolumab and ipilimumab in sequence. The source is a human donor with melanoma. The V and J genes are TRBV6-1 and TRBJ2-7; 8 bases align to TRBD1. The CDR3 is CASSLQGVQFYEQYF. The CDR3 DNA follows: TGTGCCAGCAGCCTACAGGGGGTACAATTCTACGAGCAGTACTTC.